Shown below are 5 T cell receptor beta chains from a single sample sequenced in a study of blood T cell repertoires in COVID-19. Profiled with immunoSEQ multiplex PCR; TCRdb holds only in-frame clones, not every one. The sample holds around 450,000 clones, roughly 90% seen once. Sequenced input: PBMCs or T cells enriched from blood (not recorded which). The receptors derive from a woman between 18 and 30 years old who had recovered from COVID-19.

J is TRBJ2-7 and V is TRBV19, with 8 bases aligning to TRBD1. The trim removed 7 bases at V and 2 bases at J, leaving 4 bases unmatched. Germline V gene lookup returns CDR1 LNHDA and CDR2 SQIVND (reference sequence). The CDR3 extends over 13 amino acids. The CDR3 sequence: CASTPGQAYEQYF. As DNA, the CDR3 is TGTGCCAGTACCCCGGGACAGGCCTACGAGCAGTACTTC.

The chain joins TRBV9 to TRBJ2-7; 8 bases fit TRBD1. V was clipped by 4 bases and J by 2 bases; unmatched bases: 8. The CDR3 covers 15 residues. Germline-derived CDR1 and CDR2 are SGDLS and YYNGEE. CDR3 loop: CASSRDPTGAYEQYF. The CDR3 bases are TGTGCCAGCAGCCGAGACCCGACAGGGGCCTACGAGCAGTACTTC.

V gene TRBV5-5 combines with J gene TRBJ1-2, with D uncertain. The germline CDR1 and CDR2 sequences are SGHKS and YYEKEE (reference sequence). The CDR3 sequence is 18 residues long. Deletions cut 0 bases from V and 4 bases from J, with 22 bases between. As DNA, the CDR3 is TGTGCCAGCAGCTTGGCCCCACCAGTCGGCCAGGCGTCCTATGGCTACACCTTC. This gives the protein CASSLAPPVGQASYGYTF. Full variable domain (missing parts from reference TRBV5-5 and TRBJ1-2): DAGVTQSPTHLIKTRGQQVTLRCSPISGHKSVSWYQQVLGQGPQFIFQYYEKEERGRGNFPDRFSARQFPNYSSELNVNALLLGDSALYLCASSLAPPVGQASYGYTFGSGTRLTVV.

CDR3 residues: CAISDSTGKPGELFF. As DNA, the CDR3 is TGTGCCATCAGTGACTCAACAGGGAAGCCCGGGGAGCTGTTTTTT. The rearrangement joins TRBV10-3 to TRBJ2-2; maybe TRBD1 (6 bases). V was trimmed by 3 bases and J by 6 bases, leaving 14 bases between them. Per germline, CDR1 ENHRY and CDR2 SYGVKD. The CDR3 runs to 15 residues.

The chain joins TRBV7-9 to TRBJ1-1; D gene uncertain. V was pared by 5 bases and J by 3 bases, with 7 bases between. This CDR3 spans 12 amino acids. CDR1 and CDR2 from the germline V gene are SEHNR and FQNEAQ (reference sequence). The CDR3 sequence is CASSPLYTEAFF. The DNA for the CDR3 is TGTGCCAGCAGCCCCCTTTACACTGAAGCTTTCTTT.